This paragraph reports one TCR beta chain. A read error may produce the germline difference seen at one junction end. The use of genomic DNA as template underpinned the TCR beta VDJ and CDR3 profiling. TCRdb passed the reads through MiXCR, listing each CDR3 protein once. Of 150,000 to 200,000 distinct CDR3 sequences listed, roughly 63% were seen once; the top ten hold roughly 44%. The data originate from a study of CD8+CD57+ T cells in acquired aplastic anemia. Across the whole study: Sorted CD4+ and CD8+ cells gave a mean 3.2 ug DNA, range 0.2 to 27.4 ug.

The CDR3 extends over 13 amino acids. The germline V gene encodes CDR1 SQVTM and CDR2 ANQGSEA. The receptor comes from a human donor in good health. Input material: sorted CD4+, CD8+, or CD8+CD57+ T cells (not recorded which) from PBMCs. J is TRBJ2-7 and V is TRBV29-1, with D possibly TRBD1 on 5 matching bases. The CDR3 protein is CSAEGAGKAEQYF. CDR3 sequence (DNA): TGCAGCGCTGAAGGGGCCGGAAAGGCAGAGCAGTACTTC.